This TCR beta chain comes out of a study of T cells after yellow fever vaccination. Study findings and constraints: There was a small share of clonotypes that showed up in both the CD4 and CD8 compartments.

The ends were cut back, 3 bases at V and 0 bases at J, with 15 bases in the middle. The CDR3 spans 16 residues. The germline gives CDR1 SGHTA, CDR2 FQGNSA. There are a few counts of this clonotype. The antigen remains undetermined. UMIs and a universal primer site were added when TCR cDNA was made by 5'RACE template switching. Using its own MiXCR run on the 5' RACE reads, TCRdb lists one record per CDR3 protein. The repertoire holds approximately 510,000 distinct CDR3 sequences, with about a fifth as singletons. The origin of this receptor is a man younger than 35 who received the YFV17D yellow fever vaccine. The material sequenced was PBMCs, taken approximately 22 days after the first yellow fever vaccination. The rearrangement links TRBV7-2 to TRBJ2-7; D perhaps matches TRBD1 (7 bases). The CDR3 bases are TGTGCCAGCAGCTTGCGGCGGGACAGCAGCTCCTACGAGCAGTACTTC. It encodes CASSLRRDSSSYEQYF.